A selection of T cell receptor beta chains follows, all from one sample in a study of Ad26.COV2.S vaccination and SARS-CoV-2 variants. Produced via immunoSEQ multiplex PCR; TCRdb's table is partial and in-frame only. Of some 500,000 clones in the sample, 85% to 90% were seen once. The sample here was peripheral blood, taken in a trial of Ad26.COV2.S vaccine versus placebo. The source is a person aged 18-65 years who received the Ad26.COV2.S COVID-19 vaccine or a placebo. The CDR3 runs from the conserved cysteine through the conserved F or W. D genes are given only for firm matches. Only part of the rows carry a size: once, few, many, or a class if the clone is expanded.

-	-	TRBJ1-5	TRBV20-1	TGCAGTGCTGGCCGAGGGCCCCAGCATTTT	CSAGRGPQHF
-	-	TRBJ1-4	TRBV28	TGTGCCAGCAGTTTAGGGGGAGGCGAAAAACTGTTTTTT	CASSLGGGEKLFF
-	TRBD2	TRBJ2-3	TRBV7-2	TGTGCCAGTGAAGGACTAGCGTCCGGGGGCATAACAGATACGCAGTATTTT	CASEGLASGGITDTQYF
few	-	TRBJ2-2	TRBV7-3	TGTGCCAGCAGCTTCGGGGTCCGCCGGGGGAACGGGGAGCTGTTTTTT	CASSFGVRRGNGELFF
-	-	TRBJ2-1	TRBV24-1	TGTGCCACCAGTCTCCCCTATGACAATGAGCAGTTCTTC	CATSLPYDNEQFF
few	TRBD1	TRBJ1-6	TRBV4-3	TGCGCCAGCAGCCAAGATTTGGGACAGCCCAATTCACCCCTCCACTTT	CASSQDLGQPNSPLHF
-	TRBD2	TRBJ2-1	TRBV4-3	TGCGCCAGCAGCCAAGGCAGCGGGAGGGCCCAGGGGAATGAGCAGTTCTTC	CASSQGSGRAQGNEQFF
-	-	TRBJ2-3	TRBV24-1	TGTGCCACCGCGGAGGACACAGATACGCAGTATTTT	CATAEDTDTQYF
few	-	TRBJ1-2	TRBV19	TGTGCCAGTAGTATAGGACGAAGCTCCCCAGGCTACACCTTC	CASSIGRSSPGYTF
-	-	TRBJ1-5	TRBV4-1	TGCGCCAGCAGCCTTAGAAATGGCAATCAGCCCCAGCATTTT	CASSLRNGNQPQHF
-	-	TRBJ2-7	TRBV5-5	TGTGCCAGCAGCTTGGCCCCGCGGACAGACGATTATGGGCAGTACTTC	CASSLAPRTDDYGQYF
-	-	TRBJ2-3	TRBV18	TGTGCCAGCTCACCCGTGGGGGGCGGCACAGATACGCAGTATTTT	CASSPVGGGTDTQYF
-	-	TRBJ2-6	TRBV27	TGTGCCAGCACTGGGCTTGGGGCCAACGTCCTGACTTTC	CASTGLGANVLTF
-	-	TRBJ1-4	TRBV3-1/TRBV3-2	TGTGCCAGCAGCCAAGGCTTGAGGGAAAAACTGTTTTTT	CASSQGLREKLFF
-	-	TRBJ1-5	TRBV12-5	TGTGCTAGTGCCTCCTCCCTCAACAGTCGGGATTTT	CASASSLNSRDF
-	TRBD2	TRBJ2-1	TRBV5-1	TGCGCCAGCAGCCCGGAGGGACTAGCAGGTTGGAATGAGCAGTTCTTC	CASSPEGLAGWNEQFF
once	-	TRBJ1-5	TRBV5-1	TGCGCCAGCAGCTTGGGACAGGATCAGCCCCAGCATTTT	CASSLGQDQPQHF
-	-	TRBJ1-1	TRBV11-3	TGTGCCAGCAGCTTATCCCCGACGGTAGGGTACACTGAAGCTTTCTTT	CASSLSPTVGYTEAFF
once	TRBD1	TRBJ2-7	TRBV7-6	TGTGCCAGCAGCTTAGCTTTTGCCGGGACAGGGCCAAACGAGCAGTACTTC	CASSLAFAGTGPNEQYF
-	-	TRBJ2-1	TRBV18	TGTGCCAGCTCACCAGAGTACGGGGAGCAGTTCTTC	CASSPEYGEQFF
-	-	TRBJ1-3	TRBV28	TGTGCCAGCAGTTTGGAGTTGGGGACGCTCGCTGGAAACACCATATATTTT	CASSLELGTLAGNTIYF
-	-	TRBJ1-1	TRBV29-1	TGCAGCGGACGGACGGTGAACACTGAAGCTTTCTTT	CSGRTVNTEAFF
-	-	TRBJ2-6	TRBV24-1	TGTGCCACCAGTGAAGCGGACGCATACTCTGGGGCCAACGTCCTGACTTTC	CATSEADAYSGANVLTF
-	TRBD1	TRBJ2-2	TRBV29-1	TGCAGCGTCCGGACAGGGGACGGGGAGCTGTTTTTT	CSVRTGDGELFF
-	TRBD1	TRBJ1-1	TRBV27	TGTGCCAGCAGTTTAGAGGGGGCAAACTCGGAAGCTTTCTTT	CASSLEGANSEAFF
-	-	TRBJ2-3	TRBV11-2	TGTGCCAGCAGCTTAGACAGGGGTGACGATACGCAGTATTTT	CASSLDRGDDTQYF
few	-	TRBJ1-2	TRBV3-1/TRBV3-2	TGTGCCAGCAGCCAGAGACGGACTAACTATGGCTACACCTTC	CASSQRRTNYGYTF
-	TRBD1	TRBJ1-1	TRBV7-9	TGTGCCAGCAGCAGGAACAGGGGCCTCGCGGCTGAAGCTTTCTTT	CASSRNRGLAAEAFF
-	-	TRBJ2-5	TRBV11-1	TGTGCCAGCAGCTTAGAGAGAGAGACCCAGTACTTC	CASSLERETQYF
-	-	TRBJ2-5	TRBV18	TGTGCCAGCTCACCTCAGGGAGCACGAGAGACCCAGTACTTC	CASSPQGARETQYF
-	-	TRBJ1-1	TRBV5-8	TGTGCCAGCAGCAGGGGGTTGACGGACCAAGCTTTCTTT	CASSRGLTDQAFF
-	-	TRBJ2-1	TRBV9	TGTGCCAGCAGCGTGATGGGGGATCGCTACAATGAGCAGTTCTTC	CASSVMGDRYNEQFF
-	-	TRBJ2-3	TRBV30	TGTGCCTGGAGTGTACTGGGGGTCAACACAGATACGCAGTATTTT	CAWSVLGVNTDTQYF
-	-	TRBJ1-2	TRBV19	TGTGCCAGTAGTAACAAACAGGGCGAATACTATGGCTACACCTTC	CASSNKQGEYYGYTF
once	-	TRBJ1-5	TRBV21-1	TGTGCCAGCACCAGGGGGGCGGAGGGCGGTCAGCCCCAGCATTTT	CASTRGAEGGQPQHF
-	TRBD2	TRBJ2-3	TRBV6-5	TGTGCCAGTGGACTAGCGGATTCTACAGATACGCAGTATTTT	CASGLADSTDTQYF
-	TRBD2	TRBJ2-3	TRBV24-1	TGTGCCACCAGTGACCTGGTAGGTGTAGCGGGATTGACAGATACGCAGTATTTT	CATSDLVGVAGLTDTQYF
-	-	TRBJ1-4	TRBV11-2	TGTGCCAGCAGCTCCCTGGACGTTTATGAAAAACTGTTTTTT	CASSSLDVYEKLFF
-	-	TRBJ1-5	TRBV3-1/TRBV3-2	TGTGCCAGCAGCCCTCTACCAGGTCAGCCCCAGCATTTT	CASSPLPGQPQHF
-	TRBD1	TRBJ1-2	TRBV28	TGTGCCAGCAGTTCGGGACAGGAGAATGGCTACACCTTC	CASSSGQENGYTF